The 25 T cell receptor beta chains below come from one sample, sequenced in a study of blood T cell repertoires in COVID-19. TCRdb's table, derived via immunoSEQ multiplex PCR, lists solely in-frame clones and lacks some. The table lists over 120,000 clones, approximately 85% of them singletons. Sequences were obtained from peripheral blood. The receptor source for this set is a human donor with acute or convalescent COVID-19. The donor label of this sample is uncertain.

The chain links TRBV19 to TRBJ2-3, with 8 bases fitting TRBD2. The germline V gene has CDR1 LNHDA and CDR2 SQIVND (reference sequence). There are 13 residues in the CDR3. With 6 bases clipped from V and 11 bases from J, the junction kept 10 bases outside the gene matches. CDR3 sequence reads: CASRSSGGSEQYF. The CDR3 DNA sequence: TGTGCCAGTAGATCATCGGGGGGGTCTGAGCAGTATTTT.

The genes are TRBV3-1 (or the pseudogene TRBV3-2) and TRBJ1-2; D possibly corresponds to TRBD1 (6 bases). The CDR3 loop spans 14 amino acids. The V end lost 5 bases, the J end lost 6 bases, and 16 bases lay between the germline ends. Germline values: CDR1 LGHDT, CDR2 YNNKEL (reference sequence). CDR3 residues: CASSDPGTKDGYTF. CDR3 nucleotides: TGTGCCAGCAGCGACCCCGGGACAAAGGATGGCTACACCTTC.

The table lists this clone with a count of one. The genes are TRBV30 and TRBJ2-1, with no clear D. With 2 bases removed from V and 13 bases from J, the gap between germline ends came to 6 bases. The CDR3 loop spans 9 amino acids. Germline V CDR1 and CDR2: GTSNPN, SVGIG (reference sequence). Here the CDR3 DNA reads TGTGCCTGGAGTCCGGGTCAGTTCTTC. Its protein product is CAWSPGQFF.

The chain links TRBV7-6 to TRBJ1-4; maybe TRBD1 (5 bases). The V and J ends lost 1 base and 8 bases respectively, with 11 bases between them. The CDR3 has 14 amino acids. Germline CDR1 is SGHVS and CDR2 is FNYEAQ. The CDR3: CASSLGGAREKLFF. The CDR3 DNA reads as TGTGCCAGCAGCTTAGGGGGCGCAAGGGAAAAACTGTTTTTT.

This clone was counted once. The V and J genes are TRBV6-2 or TRBV6-3 and TRBJ1-2; D perhaps matches TRBD1 (6 bases). V lost 5 bases and J 5 bases, leaving 30 bases between the germline ends. This CDR3 has 19 amino acids. CDR1 MNHEY and CDR2 SVGEGT come from the germline V gene. CDR3 sequence reads: CASSNRGQSWTVSIYGYTF. CDR3 nucleotide sequence: TGTGCCAGCAGTAACCGCGGACAGTCATGGACCGTCTCGATATATGGCTACACCTTC.

The chain recombines TRBV6-5 with TRBJ1-5; D unresolved. V shed 2 bases and J shed 2 bases, with 10 bases lying between them. This CDR3 spans 15 amino acids. Germline assignment: CDR1 MNHEY and CDR2 SVGAGI. In DNA, the CDR3 is TGTGCCAGCAGTTACGAGGGTGTGGGCAATCAGCCCCAGCATTTT. Protein: CASSYEGVGNQPQHF.

The chain employs TRBV6-5 and TRBJ2-2; D might be TRBD1 (7 bases). Trimming stripped 8 bases from V and 4 bases from J, with 17 bases between. CDR3 size: 15 residues. The V gene's germline CDR1 is MNHEY and CDR2 SVGAGI. CDR3 amino acids: CASSGGGGSTGELFF. The CDR3 coding sequence is TGTGCCAGCTCAGGAGGGGGCGGTAGCACCGGGGAGCTGTTTTTT.

This clone was observed a few times. The chain combines TRBV6-5 with TRBJ1-6, with a tentative D call TRBD1 (6 bases). Germline values: CDR1 MNHEY, CDR2 SVGAGI. V was pared by 3 bases and J by 6 bases, with 12 bases between. The CDR3 consists of 15 residues. CDR3 nucleotides: TGTGCCAGCAGTTATGCACAGGGTGGTAATTCACCCCTCCACTTT. Translating it yields CASSYAQGGNSPLHF.

The chain is built from TRBV7-2 and TRBJ2-7; possibly TRBD1 for D (5 bases). Looked up from germline, CDR1 is SGHTA and CDR2 is FQGNSA. The CDR3 loop spans 15 amino acids. Trimming shortened V by 1 base and J by 1 base, and 11 bases separated the two germline ends. In nucleotides, the CDR3 is TGTGCCAGCAGCTTAGTGCCGACAGCATCCTACGAGCAGTACTTC. It is translated as CASSLVPTASYEQYF.

The rearrangement joins TRBV5-3 to TRBJ1-2, with a tentative D call TRBD1 (5 bases). TRBV5-3 has ORF status, its function being uncertain. This CDR3 region has 15 residues. Trimming took 4 bases from V and 4 from J, leaving 17 bases between them. The CDR3 bases are TGTGCCAGAAGCCGAAACTCAGGGCCCCCCTATGGCTACACCTTC. This gives the protein CARSRNSGPPYGYTF.

The chain couples TRBV18 to TRBJ1-1; TRBD1 agrees at 8 bases. Germline CDR1 reads KGHSH; CDR2 reads LQKENI. This CDR3 comprises 14 residues. J gave up 0 bases and V 3 bases, and 0 bases lay outside the gene matches. CDR3 amino acids: CASSPTGVNTEAFF. In nucleotides, the CDR3 is TGTGCCAGCTCACCGACAGGGGTGAACACTGAAGCTTTCTTT.

The chain is built from TRBV5-1 and TRBJ2-1; tentatively, D is TRBD1 (6 bases). Germline lookup yields CDR1 SGHRS and CDR2 YFSETQ. The ends were cut back, 4 bases at V and 3 bases at J, with 14 bases in the middle. The length of the CDR3 is 15 residues. The CDR3 DNA is TGCGCCAGCAGCCAAAGCGGACAGAACTACAATGAGCAGTTCTTC. Its protein product is CASSQSGQNYNEQFF.

V is TRBV7-9 and J is TRBJ1-5; D is possibly TRBD1 (6 bases). The V and J ends lost 1 base and 0 bases respectively, with 19 bases between them. This CDR3 comprises 19 residues. Looked up from germline, CDR1 is SEHNR and CDR2 is FQNEAQ (reference sequence). The DNA of the CDR3 is TGTGCCAGCAGCTTAGTGTCAGGGGTGGGGATATATAGCAATCAGCCCCAGCATTTT. This gives the protein CASSLVSGVGIYSNQPQHF.

V usage is TRBV7-6 and J usage is TRBJ2-1, with TRBD2 matching over 14 bases. J gave up 4 bases and V 5 bases, and 7 bases lay outside the gene matches. The CDR3 totals 17 residues. Germline V gene sequence: CDR1 SGHVS, CDR2 FNYEAQ. CDR3 sequence reads: CASSPTSGRALYNEQFF. CDR3 coding DNA: TGTGCCAGCAGCCCGACTAGCGGGAGGGCGTTGTACAATGAGCAGTTCTTC.

The rearrangement joins TRBV5-4 to TRBJ2-7, with D perhaps matching TRBD2 (6 bases). This CDR3 has 16 residues. Trimming removed 0 bases from V and 1 base from J, with 14 bases in between. The germline V gene encodes CDR1 SGHNT and CDR2 YYREEE (reference sequence). The CDR3 coding sequence is TGTGCCAGCAGCTTGGACCGCGGGGCCGTATCCTACGAGCAGTACTTC. This sequence encodes CASSLDRGAVSYEQYF.

This chain connects TRBV2 to TRBJ2-3; D not resolved. The V end was cut by 5 bases, the J end by 6 bases, with 9 bases between. CDR3 length: 12 amino acids. Germline assignment: CDR1 SNHLY and CDR2 FYNNEI. CDR3 sequence reads: CASSYGVDTQYF. DNA of the CDR3: TGTGCCAGCAGTTACGGTGTGGATACGCAGTATTTT.

The rearrangement joins TRBV7-2 to TRBJ2-5; 9 bases are shared with TRBD1. Germline values: CDR1 SGHTA, CDR2 FQGNSA. V shed 5 bases and J 4 bases; nucleotides not matched to a gene: 17. The CDR3 length is 18 residues. The CDR3 sequence: CASSPKGGGTGYRETQYF. For the CDR3, the DNA is TGTGCCAGCAGCCCGAAAGGGGGGGGGACAGGGTACCGAGAGACCCAGTACTTC.

The chain combines TRBV24-1 with TRBJ1-5; TRBD1 is a possible D gene (5 bases). The V gene lost 2 bases and the J gene lost 1 base, with 11 bases spanning the gap. CDR1 KGHDR and CDR2 SFDVKD come from the germline V gene. The CDR3 runs 16 residues. CDR3 loop: CATSDSSSGSNQPQHF. Here the CDR3 DNA reads TGTGCCACCAGTGATTCAAGTTCAGGGAGCAATCAGCCCCAGCATTTT.

The genes are TRBV7-9 and TRBJ1-2; D is possibly TRBD1 (6 bases). The germline gives CDR1 SEHNR, CDR2 FQNEAQ (reference sequence). The CDR3 length is 15 residues. Trimming removed 3 bases from V and 1 base from J, with 12 bases in between. The CDR3 DNA reads TGTGCCAGCAGCTTTCCCATAGGGGGTAACTATGGCTACACCTTC. Translating gives CASSFPIGGNYGYTF.

The rearrangement uses TRBV5-1 and TRBJ1-1; 12 bases align to TRBD1. V gave up 4 bases and J gave up 0 bases; unmatched junction bases: 4. The CDR3 runs to 16 residues. CDR1 SGHRS and CDR2 YFSETQ come from the germline V gene. This chain's CDR3 is CASSGDRGPLNTEAFF. CDR3 bases: TGCGCCAGCAGCGGGGACAGGGGGCCCCTGAACACTGAAGCTTTCTTT. The whole variable domain, remainder taken from reference TRBV5-1 and TRBJ1-1, is KAGVTQTPRYLIKTRGQQVTLSCSPISGHRSVSWYQQTPGQGLQFLFEYFSETQRNKGNFPGRFSGRQFSNSRSEMNVSTLELGDSALYLCASSGDRGPLNTEAFFGQGTRLTVV.

The V and J genes are TRBV19 and TRBJ1-1; 10 nucleotides align to TRBD1. J gave up 7 bases and V 3 bases, and 11 bases lay outside the gene matches. Germline V gene lookup returns CDR1 LNHDA and CDR2 SQIVND (reference sequence). This CDR3 contains 16 residues. CDR3 nucleotide sequence: TGTGCCAGTAGTATGGGGTCCGACAGGGGGCGAAGTGAAGCTTTCTTT. Its protein product is CASSMGSDRGRSEAFF.

The genes are TRBV5-6 and TRBJ2-7, with TRBD1 identical over 12 bases. Germline lookup yields CDR1 SGHDT and CDR2 YYEEEE. The V gene end was trimmed by 2 bases and the J gene end by 0 bases; junction bases not matched to a gene: 3. The CDR3 contains 16 residues. The CDR3, as DNA: TGTGCCAGCAGCTTTGGGACAGGGGGCTTCTCCTACGAGCAGTACTTC. It is translated as CASSFGTGGFSYEQYF. Together with reference TRBV5-6 and TRBJ2-7, the CDR3 gives the full variable domain: DAGVTQSPTHLIKTRGQQVTLRCSPKSGHDTVSWYQQALGQGPQFIFQYYEEEERQRGNFPDRFSGHQFPNYSSELNVNALLLGDSALYLCASSFGTGGFSYEQYFGPGTRLTVT.

The V gene is TRBV5-1, the J gene TRBJ1-4, with D tentatively TRBD1 (6 bases). This CDR3 spans 14 amino acids. V dropped 7 bases and J dropped 2 bases, with 12 bases sitting between them. Germline assignment: CDR1 SGHRS and CDR2 YFSETQ. CDR3 sequence: CASAAGATNEKLFF. In DNA, the CDR3 is TGCGCCAGCGCGGCGGGGGCCACTAATGAAAAACTGTTTTTT.

The V gene is TRBV2, the J gene TRBJ2-7; D is unresolved. This CDR3 is 12 amino acids long. Trimming removed 8 bases at V and 2 bases at J, with 10 bases between. Germline-derived CDR1 and CDR2 are SNHLY and FYNNEI. The CDR3 here is CASGRTTYEQYV. The CDR3 nucleotides are TGTGCCAGCGGGCGAACAACCTACGAGCAGTACGTC.

This clone was recorded only once. This chain links TRBV11-3 with TRBJ2-7; TRBD1 matches at 7 bases. CDR3 length: 15 residues. V trimming: 1 base; J trimming: 3 bases; junction bases outside the gene matches: 6. Looked up from germline, CDR1 is SGHNT and CDR2 is YENEEA. CDR3 in DNA: TGTGCCAGCAGCTTAGGTACAGGGGTGGGCTACGAGCAGTACTTC. This gives the protein CASSLGTGVGYEQYF.